These T cell receptor beta chains were read from a single sample in a study of blood T cell repertoires in COVID-19. Method: immunoSEQ multiplex PCR; TCRdb's copy keeps in-frame clones and lacks some. The table has 110,000 or so clones, 87% seen once. The sequencing input was peripheral blood. The receptors shown here come from a human donor in a cohort sampled during active COVID-19. Each CDR3 is given with its conserved first and last residue. The D gene is left open where the match is weak. Clone size is given for some rows only: seen once, a few or many times, or a class if the clone is expanded.

V gene	J gene	CDR3 length	clone size	D gene	CDR3 protein	CDR3 DNA
TRBV24-1	TRBJ2-1	13	.	TRBD2	CATSDFTSDEQFF	TGTGCCACCAGTGATTTTACTAGCGACGAGCAGTTCTTC
TRBV11-3	TRBJ1-1	14	.	TRBD1	CASSSTGARTEAFF	TGTGCCAGCAGCTCGACAGGGGCACGAACTGAAGCTTTCTTT
TRBV18	TRBJ2-5	14	.	.	CASSRSGSGETQYF	TGTGCCAGCTCACGGTCGGGGTCCGGGGAGACCCAGTACTTC
TRBV27	TRBJ2-3	16	.	TRBD2	CASSSRLAGHTDTQYF	TGTGCCAGCAGTTCGAGACTAGCGGGACACACAGATACGCAGTATTTT
TRBV6-5	TRBJ1-3	14	.	TRBD1	CASRGQVLGNTIYF	TGTGCCAGCCGGGGACAGGTTCTTGGAAACACCATATATTTT
TRBV19	TRBJ1-5	14	.	.	CASSIDRGVGPQHF	TGTGCCAGTAGTATAGATAGGGGCGTAGGACCCCAGCATTTT
TRBV12-5	TRBJ2-3	15	.	.	CASAPTVVLSDTQYF	TGTGCTAGTGCCCCGACAGTCGTTTTATCAGATACGCAGTATTTT
TRBV15	TRBJ2-6	15	once	.	CATSTDSSGANVLTF	TGTGCCACCAGCACCGACAGCTCTGGGGCCAACGTCCTGACTTTC
TRBV29-1	TRBJ2-1	15	once	TRBD2	CSVEKAGGPWNEQFF	TGCAGCGTTGAAAAAGCGGGAGGCCCTTGGAATGAGCAGTTCTTC
TRBV10-1	TRBJ1-2	13	few	.	CATPSGGVYGYTF	TGCGCCACCCCTTCGGGGGGCGTCTATGGCTACACCTTC
TRBV5-6	TRBJ1-1	15	.	.	CASSLDVRVNTEAFF	TGTGCCAGCAGCTTGGATGTCAGGGTGAACACTGAAGCTTTCTTT
TRBV30	TRBJ1-3	14	.	.	CAWTLWGAGNTIYF	TGTGCCTGGACCCTCTGGGGGGCTGGAAACACCATATATTTT
TRBV5-1	TRBJ1-3	16	.	.	CASSLGQDNSGNTIYF	TGCGCCAGCAGCTTAGGGCAGGACAACTCTGGAAACACCATATATTTT
TRBV29-1	TRBJ1-1	14	few	.	CSVDGGGRGTEAFF	TGCAGCGTTGACGGTGGCGGGCGTGGAACTGAAGCTTTCTTT
TRBV10-3	TRBJ2-6	16	.	TRBD1	CAISEGQGSGANVLTF	TGTGCCATCAGTGAGGGACAGGGGTCCGGGGCCAACGTCCTGACTTTC
TRBV28	TRBJ1-4	13	.	.	CASSFPSYEKLFF	TGTGCCAGCAGTTTTCCCAGTTATGAAAAACTGTTTTTT
TRBV12-5	TRBJ2-1	14	.	.	CASGLVKDGSEQFF	TGTGCTAGTGGTTTAGTGAAAGACGGGAGTGAGCAGTTCTTC
TRBV19	TRBJ2-7	15	few	TRBD2	CASSSPLASTYEQYF	TGTGCCAGTAGTAGCCCACTAGCGTCAACCTACGAGCAGTACTTC
TRBV5-6	TRBJ2-3	13	.	TRBD2	CASSRAGADTQYF	TGTGCCAGCAGCCGCGCGGGGGCAGATACGCAGTATTTT
TRBV11-2	TRBJ1-2	16	once	.	CASSFSGGRGGYGYTF	TGTGCCAGCAGCTTTTCGGGTGGTAGAGGGGGCTATGGCTACACCTTC
TRBV5-6	TRBJ2-2	16	.	.	CASSSAQGRATGELFF	TGTGCCAGCAGCTCGGCGCAGGGCCGGGCCACCGGGGAGCTGTTTTTT
TRBV14	TRBJ1-3	15	.	TRBD1	CASSQWTGVGNTIYF	TGTGCCAGCAGCCAATGGACAGGGGTTGGAAACACCATATATTTT
TRBV5-5	TRBJ1-1	15	once	TRBD1	CASSFRQGGNTEAFF	TGTGCCAGCAGCTTTCGACAGGGGGGGAACACTGAAGCTTTCTTT
TRBV15	TRBJ2-1	17	.	TRBD2	CATSRVLSGGRPNEQFF	TGTGCCACCAGCAGAGTCCTGAGCGGGGGACGGCCGAATGAGCAGTTCTTC
TRBV14	TRBJ1-1	16	.	.	CASSQEGRNLNTEAFF	TGTGCCAGCAGCCAAGAGGGGCGAAACTTAAACACTGAAGCTTTCTTT
TRBV2	TRBJ2-5	15	.	TRBD2	CASRPIAGGAETQYF	TGTGCCAGCAGGCCCATAGCGGGGGGTGCAGAGACCCAGTACTTC
TRBV20-1	TRBJ2-7	12	.	TRBD2	CSASSAGDEQYF	TGCAGTGCTAGTTCAGCGGGAGACGAGCAGTACTTC
TRBV5-1	TRBJ2-7	16	few	.	CASSLDAHRTSYEQYF	TGCGCCAGCAGCTTGGATGCCCACCGTACATCCTACGAGCAGTACTTC
TRBV19	TRBJ1-3	14	.	.	CASSIRSGRNTIYF	TGTGCCAGTAGTATTCGTTCAGGCCGGAACACCATATATTTT
TRBV7-2	TRBJ2-3	15	.	.	CASSRGSLSTDTQYF	TGTGCCAGCTCCCGGGGGAGTCTTAGCACAGATACGCAGTATTTT
TRBV27	TRBJ1-6	12	.	.	CASSLNGASLHF	TGTGCCAGCAGTTTAAATGGAGCTTCCCTCCACTTT
TRBV7-3	TRBJ1-1	16	.	TRBD1	CASRATGTGDNTEAFF	TGTGCCAGCAGGGCAACCGGGACAGGGGATAACACTGAAGCTTTCTTT
TRBV27	TRBJ2-2	18	.	TRBD2	CASRKPGLAGGGTGELFF	TGTGCCAGCAGAAAGCCGGGACTAGCGGGGGGTGGCACCGGGGAGCTGTTTTTT
TRBV7-3	TRBJ2-2	15	once	.	CASSFQATNTGELFF	TGTGCCAGCAGCTTCCAAGCCACGAACACCGGGGAGCTGTTTTTT
TRBV18	TRBJ1-6	15	.	.	CASSPGGGFNSPLHF	TGTGCCAGCTCACCGGGGGGGGGATTTAATTCACCCCTCCACTTT
TRBV28	TRBJ2-5	16	.	.	CASSFPAGLYQETQYF	TGTGCCAGCAGTTTCCCGGCAGGGTTGTACCAAGAGACCCAGTACTTC
TRBV19	TRBJ1-2	15	.	.	CASSLKAGPNYGYTF	TGTGCCAGTAGTCTCAAGGCTGGGCCTAACTATGGCTACACCTTC